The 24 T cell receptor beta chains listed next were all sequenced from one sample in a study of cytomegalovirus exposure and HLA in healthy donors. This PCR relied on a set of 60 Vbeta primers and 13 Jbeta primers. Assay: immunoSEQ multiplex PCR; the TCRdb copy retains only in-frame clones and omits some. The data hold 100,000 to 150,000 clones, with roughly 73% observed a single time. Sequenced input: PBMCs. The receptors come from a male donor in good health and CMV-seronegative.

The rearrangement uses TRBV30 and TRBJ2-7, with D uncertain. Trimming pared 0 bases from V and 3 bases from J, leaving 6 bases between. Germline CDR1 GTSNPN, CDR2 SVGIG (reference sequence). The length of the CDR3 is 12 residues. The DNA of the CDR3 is TGTGCCTGGAGTGTCACAGTCTACGAGCAGTACTTC. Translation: CAWSVTVYEQYF.

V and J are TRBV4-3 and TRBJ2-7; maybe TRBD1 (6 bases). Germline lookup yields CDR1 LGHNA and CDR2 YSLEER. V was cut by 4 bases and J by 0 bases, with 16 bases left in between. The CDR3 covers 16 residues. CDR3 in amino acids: CASSPAPTGTSYEQYF. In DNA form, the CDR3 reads TGCGCCAGCAGCCCCGCCCCGACAGGCACCTCCTACGAGCAGTACTTC.

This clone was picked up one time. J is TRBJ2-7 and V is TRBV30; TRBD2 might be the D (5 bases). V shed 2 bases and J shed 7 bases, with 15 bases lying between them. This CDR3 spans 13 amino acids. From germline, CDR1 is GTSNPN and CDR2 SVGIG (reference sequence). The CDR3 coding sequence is TGTGCCTGGAGTAAGAGCCCGAGGAGGGAGCAGTACTTC. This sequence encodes CAWSKSPRREQYF.

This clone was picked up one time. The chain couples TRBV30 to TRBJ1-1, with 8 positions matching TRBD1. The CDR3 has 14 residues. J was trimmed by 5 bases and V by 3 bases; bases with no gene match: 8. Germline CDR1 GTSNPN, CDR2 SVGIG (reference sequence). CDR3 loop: CAWSRDRIRTEAFF. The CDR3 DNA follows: TGTGCCTGGAGCCGGGACAGGATTCGGACTGAAGCTTTCTTT.

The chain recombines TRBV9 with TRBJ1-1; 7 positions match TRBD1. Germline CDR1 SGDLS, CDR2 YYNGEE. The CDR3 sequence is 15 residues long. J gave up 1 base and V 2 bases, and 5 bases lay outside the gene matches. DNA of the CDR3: TGTGCCAGCAGCGTGGGGACAGCCGAGAACACTGAAGCTTTCTTT. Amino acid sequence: CASSVGTAENTEAFF.

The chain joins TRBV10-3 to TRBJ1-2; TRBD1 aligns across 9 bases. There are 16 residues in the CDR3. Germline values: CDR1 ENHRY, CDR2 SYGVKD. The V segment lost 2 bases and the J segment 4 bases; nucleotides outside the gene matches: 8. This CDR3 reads CAISEPGTGRGYGYTF. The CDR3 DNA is TGTGCCATCAGTGAGCCGGGGACAGGGAGGGGCTATGGCTACACCTTC.

CDR3 sequence (DNA): TGTGCCTGGAGTTCGGCGGGACAGGGGGCCTACGAGCAGTACTTC. Its translation: CAWSSAGQGAYEQYF. V usage is TRBV30 and J usage is TRBJ2-7; 11 bases are shared with TRBD1. This CDR3 is 15 amino acids long. Germline V lookup: CDR1 GTSNPN, CDR2 SVGIG (reference sequence). With 2 bases clipped from V and 2 bases from J, the junction kept 5 bases outside the gene matches.

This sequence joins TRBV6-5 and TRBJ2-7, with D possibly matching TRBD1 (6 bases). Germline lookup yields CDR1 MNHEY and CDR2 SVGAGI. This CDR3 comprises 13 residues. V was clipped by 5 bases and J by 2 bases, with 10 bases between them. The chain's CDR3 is CASSQQGTYEQYF. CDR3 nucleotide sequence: TGTGCCAGCAGTCAACAGGGAACCTACGAGCAGTACTTC.

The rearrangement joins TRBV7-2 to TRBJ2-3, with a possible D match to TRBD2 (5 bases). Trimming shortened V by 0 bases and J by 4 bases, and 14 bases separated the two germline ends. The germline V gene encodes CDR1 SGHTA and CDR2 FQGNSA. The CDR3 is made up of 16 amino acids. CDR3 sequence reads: CASSLALRGLADTQYF. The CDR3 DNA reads TGTGCCAGCAGCTTAGCGCTCCGGGGTTTGGCAGATACGCAGTATTTT. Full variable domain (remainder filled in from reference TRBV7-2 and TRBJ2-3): GAGVSQSPSNKVTEKGKDVELRCDPISGHTALYWYRQSLGQGLEFLIYFQGNSAPDKSGLPSDRFSAERTGGSVSTLTIQRTQQEDSAVYLCASSLALRGLADTQYFGPGTRLTVL.

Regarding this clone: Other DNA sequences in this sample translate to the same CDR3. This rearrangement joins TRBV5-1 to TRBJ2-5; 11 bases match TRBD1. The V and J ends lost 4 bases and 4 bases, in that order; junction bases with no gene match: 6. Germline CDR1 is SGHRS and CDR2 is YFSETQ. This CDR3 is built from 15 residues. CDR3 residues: CASSLGTGGGETQYF. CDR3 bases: TGCGCCAGCAGCCTGGGGACAGGGGGAGGAGAGACCCAGTACTTC.

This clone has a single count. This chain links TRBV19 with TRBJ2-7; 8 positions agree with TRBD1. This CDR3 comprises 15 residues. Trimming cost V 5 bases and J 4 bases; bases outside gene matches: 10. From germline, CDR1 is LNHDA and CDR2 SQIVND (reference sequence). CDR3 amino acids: CASSGLTGGAYEQYF. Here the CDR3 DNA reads TGTGCCAGTAGTGGCCTAACAGGGGGTGCATACGAGCAGTACTTC.

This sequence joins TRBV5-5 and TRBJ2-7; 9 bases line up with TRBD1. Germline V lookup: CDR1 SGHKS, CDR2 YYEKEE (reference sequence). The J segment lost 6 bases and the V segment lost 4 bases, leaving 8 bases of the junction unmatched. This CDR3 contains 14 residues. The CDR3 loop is CASSPGTGWREQYF. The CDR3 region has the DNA TGTGCCAGCAGCCCCGGGACAGGGTGGCGCGAGCAGTACTTC.

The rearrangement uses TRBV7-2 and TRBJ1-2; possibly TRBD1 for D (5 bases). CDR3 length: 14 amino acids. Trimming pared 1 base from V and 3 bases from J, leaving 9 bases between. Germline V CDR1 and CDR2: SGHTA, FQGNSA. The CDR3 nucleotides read TGTGCCAGCAGCTTAGGGTGGGGGGACTATGGCTACACCTTC. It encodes CASSLGWGDYGYTF.

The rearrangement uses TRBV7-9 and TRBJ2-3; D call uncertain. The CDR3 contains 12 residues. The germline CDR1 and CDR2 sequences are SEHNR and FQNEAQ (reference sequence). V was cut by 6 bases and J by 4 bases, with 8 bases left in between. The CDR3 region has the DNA TGTGCCAGCAGGGAAGGAGCAGATACGCAGTATTTT. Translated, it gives CASREGADTQYF.

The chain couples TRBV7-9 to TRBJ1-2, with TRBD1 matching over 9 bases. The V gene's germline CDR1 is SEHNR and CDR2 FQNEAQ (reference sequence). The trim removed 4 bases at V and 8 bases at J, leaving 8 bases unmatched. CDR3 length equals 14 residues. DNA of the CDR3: TGTGCCAGCAGCTGGGGACAGGGTGATTCGGGCTACACCTTC. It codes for CASSWGQGDSGYTF.

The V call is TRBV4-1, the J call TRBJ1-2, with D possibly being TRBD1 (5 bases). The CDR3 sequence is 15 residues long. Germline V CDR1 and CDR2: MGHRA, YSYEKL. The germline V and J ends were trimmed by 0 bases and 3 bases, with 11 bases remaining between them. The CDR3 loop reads CASSQDRGAYYGYTF. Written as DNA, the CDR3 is TGCGCCAGCAGCCAAGATAGGGGCGCCTACTATGGCTACACCTTC.

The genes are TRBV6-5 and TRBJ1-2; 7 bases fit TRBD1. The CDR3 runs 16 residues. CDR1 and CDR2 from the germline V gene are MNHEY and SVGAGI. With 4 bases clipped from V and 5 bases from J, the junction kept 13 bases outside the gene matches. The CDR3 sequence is CASSSGGTEALYGYTF. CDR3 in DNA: TGTGCCAGCAGTTCTGGTGGGACAGAGGCTCTGTATGGCTACACCTTC.

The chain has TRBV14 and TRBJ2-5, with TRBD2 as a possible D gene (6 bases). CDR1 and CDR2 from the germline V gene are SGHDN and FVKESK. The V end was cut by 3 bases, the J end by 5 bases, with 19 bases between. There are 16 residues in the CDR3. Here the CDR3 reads CASSQGLWGSEETQYF. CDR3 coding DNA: TGTGCCAGCAGCCAGGGACTGTGGGGTTCGGAGGAGACCCAGTACTTC.

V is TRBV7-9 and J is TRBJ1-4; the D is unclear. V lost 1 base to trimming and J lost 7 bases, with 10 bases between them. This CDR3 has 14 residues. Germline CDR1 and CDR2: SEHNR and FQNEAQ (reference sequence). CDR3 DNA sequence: TGTGCCAGCAGCTTAGATCTACGCCCTGAAAAACTGTTTTTT. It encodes CASSLDLRPEKLFF. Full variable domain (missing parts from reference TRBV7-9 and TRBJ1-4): DTGVSQNPRHKITKRGQNVTFRCDPISEHNRLYWYRQTLGQGPEFLTYFQNEAQLEKSRLLSDRFSAERPKGSFSTLEIQRTEQGDSAMYLCASSLDLRPEKLFFGSGTQLSVL.

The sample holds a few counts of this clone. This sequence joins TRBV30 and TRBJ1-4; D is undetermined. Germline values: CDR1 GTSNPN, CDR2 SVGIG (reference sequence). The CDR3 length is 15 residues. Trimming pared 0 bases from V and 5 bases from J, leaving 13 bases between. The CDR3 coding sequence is TGTGCCTGGAGTGTTAAAGACGCGGCAAATGAAAAACTGTTTTTT. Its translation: CAWSVKDAANEKLFF.

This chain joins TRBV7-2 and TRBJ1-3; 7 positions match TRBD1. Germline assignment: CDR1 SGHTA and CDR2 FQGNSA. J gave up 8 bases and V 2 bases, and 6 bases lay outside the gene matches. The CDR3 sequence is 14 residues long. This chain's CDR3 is CASSLRQGWDTIYF. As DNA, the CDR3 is TGTGCCAGCAGCTTACGACAGGGCTGGGACACCATATATTTT.

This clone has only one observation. The CDR3 bases are TGTGCCACTCATAAGAGGGCGGGGGGAAGCTACAATGAGCAGTTCTTC. It is translated as CATHKRAGGSYNEQFF. This chain uses TRBV19 with TRBJ2-1, with 8 positions matching TRBD2. V gave up 10 bases and J gave up 3 bases; unmatched junction bases: 14. This CDR3 has 16 residues. Germline CDR1 and CDR2: LNHDA and SQIVND (reference sequence).

The CDR3 is CASRSPTQGIYNEQFF. As DNA, the CDR3 is TGTGCCAGCAGATCCCCTACGCAGGGAATCTACAATGAGCAGTTCTTC. This chain links TRBV27 with TRBJ2-1, with D possibly TRBD1 on 5 matching bases. The germline CDR1 and CDR2 sequences are MNHEY and SMNVEV (reference sequence). The CDR3 consists of 16 residues. Trimming removed 6 bases at V and 3 bases at J, with 18 bases between.

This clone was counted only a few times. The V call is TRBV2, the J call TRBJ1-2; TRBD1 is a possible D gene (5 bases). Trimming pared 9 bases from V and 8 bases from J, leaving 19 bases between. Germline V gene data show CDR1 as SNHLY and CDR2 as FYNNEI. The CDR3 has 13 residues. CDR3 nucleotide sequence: TGTGCCAGTCATGGGGCGGGGTGGGCCGGCTACACCTTC. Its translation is CASHGAGWAGYTF. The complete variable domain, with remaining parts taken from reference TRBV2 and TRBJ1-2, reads EPEVTQTPSHQVTQMGQEVILRCVPISNHLYFYWYRQILGQKVEFLVSFYNNEISEKSEIFDDQFSVERPDGSNFTLKIRSTKLEDSAMYFCASHGAGWAGYTFGSGTRLTVV.